This T cell receptor (beta chain) was captured in a study of cytomegalovirus exposure and HLA in healthy donors (dated by TCRdb to about 2017). A note on the overall study: According to an earlier analysis of a few hundred of the donors, about 170 million T cells yielded over 90 million unique TCR beta sequences and 250 to 350 Gb of sequence data. A later analysis re-analyzed previously published TCR beta repertoires from 666 donors and added high-resolution HLA genotyping to study TCR occurrence patterns. HLA typing included class I and class II loci at four-digit resolution. The study aimed to test whether cataloging public T cell receptors could reveal signatures of past pathogen exposure. The number of typed donors differed by locus: about 629-630 for A, B, C, DRB1 and DQB1; some 540 for DQA1; approximately 600 for DPA1; and some 430 for DPB1. An early release covering roughly 640 HLA-typed donors comprised approximately 300 gigabases of sequencing data and around 86 million unique TCR sequences. Every repertoire in the discovery cohort had been generated on one and the same sequencing platform. To decide whether each TCR beta V gene segment behaved as functional or pseudogenic, an earlier analysis of fewer than 750 of the donors relied on high-throughput TCR beta sequencing. Donor age, sex, ethnicity and CMV serostatus were compiled together with the repertoire data. A later genetic analysis used genome-wide SNP genotypes for about 60% of the roughly 700 donors, treating that subset as a discovery cohort. Of the 398 genotyped donors, less than 85% were placed in the genetic ancestry cluster associated with self-reported Caucasian donors. The later analysis used no new phenotypic data to find candidate immune exposures, relying instead on TCR beta sequences and their occurrence across donors. The study profiled the T cell repertoires of under 700 subjects by immunosequencing and related them to cytomegalovirus serostatus. On average, around 240,000 unique TCR beta nucleotide sequences were sequenced per donor among several hundred genotyped donors of the cohort, with 15% to 20% of those sequences being non-productive. To predict cytomegalovirus infection status, the study brought together high-throughput TCR immunosequencing, statistical association of individual TCRs with disease status, and machine learning. Besides the first cohort of approximately 670 subjects, a separate validation cohort made up of over 100 different subjects was used. Because of strong linkage in the cohort, roughly five DR-DQ haplotypes were treated as single units for association and clustering.

The cohort was made up of 500 to 800 healthy bone marrow donors. All cohort members were sampled while nominally healthy, although unrecorded immune exposures were likely present. The donor tested CMV seronegative and was one of the 352 seronegative cohort members. Every donor gave a peripheral blood sample, and the peripheral blood mononuclear cells from that sample were used for TCR beta sequencing. The Qiagen DNeasy Blood Extraction Kit was used to extract genomic DNA from the blood cell samples. As for this clone: Its antigen specificity is not known. Within one base of it there is no much larger clone, and no base qualities were kept.

V drops 5 bases and J drops 4 bases, leaving 15 bases in between. The germline V gene encodes CDR1 SGHNT and CDR2 YYREEE (reference sequence). Including the terminal cysteine and phenylalanine, the CDR3 comprises 14 residues. Of the read, only the CDR3 DNA is kept; its 42 bases are in frame from base 1. What the authors observed across the whole study: A further reported finding was that TCR beta sequences accurately predicted the HLA-A and HLA-B alleles for most subjects in the first cohort. V-gene and J-gene trimming of TCR beta chains was associated with a missense DCLRE1C variant in a later genetic analysis, and the association was replicated in an independent cohort. In a later analysis, HLA-associated TCR beta chains showed more clonal expansion and lower generation probabilities than non-associated chains that were equally common. When HLA alleles, especially DR and DQ, strongly co-occurred, TCR associations were difficult to assign to individual alleles. A group of highly shared sequence variants was considered likely to be a technical artifact of the sequencing pipeline. Sequencing depth was assumed to be roughly uniform across donors in the presence/absence analyses, though that assumption may not hold. The study listed over 150 TCR beta chains as associated with cytomegalovirus. A few of the identified cytomegalovirus-associated TCR beta chains were confirmed in vitro to be specific for cytomegalovirus antigens. In both the original and validation cohorts, the classifier was reported to diagnose cytomegalovirus status with high specificity and sensitivity. The only immune exposure information available for the cohort was CMV serostatus. While some public TCRs were present in many individuals, most TCR sequences turned up only very rarely across donors. In a later analysis, the rate of TCR association differed among HLA loci, with DRB1 alleles having the most associated TCRs and HLA-C alleles having the fewest. In an earlier analysis of under 600 of the donors, most TCR beta V segments were observed in productive rearrangements about 87% or about 30% of the time, broadly matching IMGT annotations. It was suggested by the authors that the approach could potentially be generalized to other disease states and immunological phenotypes. The earlier analysis of nearly 600 of the donors excluded some 15 rarely observed V segments, including chromosome 9 orphons, because counts were too low. Because some donors lacked HLA typing at each locus, the association tests relied only on the typed subset. Only TCR beta chains were sequenced in this cohort, and the absence of alpha or paired-chain data limited detectable features. Correlated functional status among segregating V segments might be attributable to linkage disequilibrium, but an unknown experimental factor could not be ruled out. A later analysis reported that several top co-occurrence clusters appeared linked to parvovirus B19, influenza, CMV and Epstein-Barr virus. Compared with the roughly 710-donor mean, donors in an Asian-associated ancestry cluster had fewer N-insertions in productive TCRs, according to a later genetic analysis. Because the 87-base-pair reads could not distinguish some IMGT-functional V segments, including TRBV6-2 and TRBV6-3, those segments were excluded. A later analysis found that most CMV-associated TCR beta chains appeared HLA-restricted, with HLA associations seemingly driven largely by CMV exposure. At a false discovery rate of 0.05, a later analysis linked about 16,000 TCR beta sequences to specific HLA alleles.

Libraries were prepared through the immunoSEQ multiplex PCR assay. For the multiplex PCR, a mixture combining 60 forward primers for TCR Vbeta segments and 13 reverse primers for TCR Jbeta segments was used. Amplification of the CDR3 region of rearranged TCR beta genes was performed with a multiplex PCR assay on genomic DNA. Amplified TCR beta libraries were sequenced as 87-base-pair reads on the Illumina HiSeq System. In the authors' own workflow: A later analysis tallied 80 million to 95 million unique TCR beta chains across the 650 to 750 repertoires, and 10 million to 11 million of those chains were shared by two or more donors. Raw reads were error-corrected and collapsed into unique sequences by a nearest-neighbor algorithm in which closely related sequences were merged to remove PCR and sequencing errors. To assign V, D and J gene segments, CDR3 sequences were aligned to IMGT reference sequences. Each retained sequence needed at least a six-nucleotide match to both a V gene segment and a J gene segment. A rearrangement was called productive if the CDR3 had no stop codons and remained in frame with V and J, and every other rearrangement was called non-productive. Following IMGT convention, CDR3 was defined as the stretch from the second conserved V-encoded cysteine up to the conserved J-encoded phenylalanine. Sequences without an unambiguous match to a single V gene segment were excluded from the earlier analysis of 587 of the donors. In an earlier analysis of approximately 500 of the donors, a V segment was called functional when productive rearrangements were above 56.7%, and segregating when the standard deviation between donors exceeded 5%. A statistical classification framework was developed to diagnose cytomegalovirus status using the catalog of TCR beta chain sequences. In a later analysis, TCR nucleotide sequences were compared against IMGT/GENE-DB human TR gene sequences so that V and J genes could be assigned. The TCRdist pipeline was used in a later analysis to assign CDR3 sequences and most-parsimonious VDJ recombination scenarios. In a later analysis, each TCR beta chain was defined by its CDR3 amino acid sequence together with its V-gene family, and reads lacking a unique V-gene family were excluded. A later analysis removed 500 to 650 highly shared, low-generation-probability nucleotide sequences to deal with suspected cross-contamination and a sequencing artifact. In a later analysis, a clonal expansion index was calculated for each public chain from normalized within-repertoire ranks of inferred template counts. In a later analysis, generation probabilities were computed using a VDJ recombination model fitted to out-of-frame rearrangements, and the results were checked against IGoR. In a later analysis, hypergeometric tests were used to score TCR-TCR, TCR-HLA and TCR-CMV co-occurrence, with a repertoire-size bias correction applied to TCR pairs. A later analysis estimated false discovery rates by permuting HLA or CMV assignments 20 times. In a later analysis, co-occurring TCRs were grouped with DBSCAN, and TCRdist sequence similarity was added when clustering was performed within HLA-allele-positive subsets. Repertoires with fewer than 30,000 or more than 120,000 public chains were left out of co-occurrence clustering, as were four to six repertoires with anomalous nucleotide sharing. Held by TCRdb, this immuneACCESS table contains in-frame sequences only and omits some clones. Under half of the omission traces to an unresolved V gene where checked; the cause of the rest is unknown. V, J and clone size derive from that table, while D and trimming were established from the DNA sequence. Across this sample there are some 170,000 clones, with around 90% seen only once. Approximately 0.85% of the sample lies in the top ten.

This TCR derives from a woman aged 30 to 39 in good health and CMV-seronegative. The sample was PBMCs. The rearrangement combines TRBV5-4 with TRBJ2-5; a confident D gene designation cannot be given. CDR3 region: CASRDSTDPETQYF. The DNA sequence reads TGTGCCAGCAGAGATAGCACCGACCCAGAGACCCAGTACTTC.